The 6 T cell receptor beta chains listed next were all sequenced from one sample in a study of cytomegalovirus exposure and HLA in healthy donors. PCR used 60 Vbeta primers and 13 Jbeta primers. Method: immunoSEQ multiplex PCR; TCRdb's copy keeps in-frame clones and lacks some. This table holds roughly 170,000 clones, 71% found once. Sequencing input: PBMCs. These receptors all stem from a girl aged 10-17 years in good health and CMV-seronegative.

The chain recombines TRBV15 with TRBJ2-2, with D possibly matching TRBD1 (6 bases). Germline V gives CDR1 LNHNV, CDR2 YYDKDF (reference sequence). This CDR3 is 16 amino acids long. V dropped 3 bases and J dropped 0 bases, with 11 bases sitting between them. CDR3 region: CATSSSRTANTGELFF. The DNA for the CDR3 is TGTGCCACCAGCAGTTCGAGGACAGCGAACACCGGGGAGCTGTTTTTT. Drawing the rest from reference TRBV15 and TRBJ2-2, the complete variable domain is DAMVIQNPRYQVTQFGKPVTLSCSQTLNHNVMYWYQQKSSQAPKLLFHYYDKDFNNEADTPDNFQSRRPNTSFCFLDIRSPGLGDTAMYLCATSSSRTANTGELFFGEGSRLTVL.

Only one count was recorded for this clone. J is TRBJ1-6 and V is TRBV14; 10 positions agree with TRBD1. The V gene's germline CDR1 is SGHDN and CDR2 FVKESK. The V and J ends lost 0 bases and 9 bases, in that order; junction bases with no gene match: 5. The CDR3 contains 16 residues. For the CDR3, the DNA is TGTGCCAGCAGCCAAGAAGTAGGGACAGGGGTTTCACCCCTCCACTTT. Translating gives CASSQEVGTGVSPLHF.

In this sample, this clone turned up a few times. The chain has TRBV7-4 and TRBJ1-4; 7 nucleotides agree with TRBD1. Looked up from germline, CDR1 is SGHVT and CDR2 is SQSDAQ. J lost 7 bases, V lost 5 bases, and 7 bases had no gene match. This CDR3 comprises 14 residues. CDR3: CASSPRTGGEKLFF. The DNA of the CDR3 is TGTGCCAGCAGCCCCCGGACAGGCGGTGAAAAACTGTTTTTT.

In this sample, this clone turned up a few times. The rearrangement uses TRBV5-5 and TRBJ2-1, with TRBD1 identical over 7 bases. The trim removed 6 bases at V and 8 bases at J, leaving 8 bases unmatched. CDR3 size: 13 residues. Germline loops: CDR1 SGHKS, CDR2 YYEKEE (reference sequence). The CDR3 nucleotides read TGTGCCAGCACCCAGACAGGGTTCGATGAGCAGTTCTTC. Protein: CASTQTGFDEQFF.

V gene TRBV5-4 combines with J gene TRBJ2-7; D might be TRBD1 (5 bases). CDR1 SGHNT and CDR2 YYREEE come from the germline V gene (reference sequence). This CDR3 is built from 11 residues. V was shortened by 6 bases and J by 2 bases, with 6 bases between the two germline ends. CDR3: CASKGPYEQYF. CDR3 nucleotide sequence: TGTGCCAGCAAGGGGCCCTACGAGCAGTACTTC.

The chain employs TRBV6-5 and TRBJ1-5; D gene ambiguous. The CDR3 contains 15 residues. Germline V gene data show CDR1 as MNHEY and CDR2 as SVGAGI. V lost 0 bases to trimming and J lost 7 bases, with 13 bases between them. CDR3 sequence reads: CASSYSSTAGQPQHF. Written as DNA, the CDR3 is TGTGCCAGCAGTTACTCTTCAACGGCGGGACAGCCCCAGCATTTT.